This TCR delta chain was recorded in a study of delta chain sequences of gamma delta T cells (dated by TCRdb to 2016 to 2017). From cysteine to phenylalanine, the CDR3 is 20 amino acids long. The read is trimmed to its CDR3 DNA, 60 bases read in frame from base 1. Trimming removed 0 bases from V and 0 bases from J, leaving 25 bases between the germline ends. The germline V gene encodes CDR1 GEAIGNYY and CDR2 EKD. This clone is deemed medium-sized (0.01 to 0.1%). Its target antigen remains unknown. This likely stems from a read error, as it lies one base from a far larger clone. Other DNA variants within this sample encode the same CDR3. Receptors were amplified or captured by PCR. Instrument used: Illumina MiSeq. Clones were re-identified by TCRdb from the public reads with CATT, and rows with the same DNA were merged. The table for this sample lists roughly 3,100 delta-chain clones; around 67% of them were counted only once. The ten largest clones represent roughly 55% of the sample.

Sample: a tumor sample. The V and J segments used are TRDV2 and TRDJ1; possibly the D gene is TRDD3, per 6 matching bases. The origin of this receptor is a human donor with breast cancer. In nucleotide form, the sequence is TGTGCCTGTGACACCGTGTCAAGGGAGGGGGACCGACCATACACCGATAAACTCATCTTT. It encodes CACDTVSREGDRPYTDKLIF.